The T cell receptor beta chain under discussion was sequenced for a study of blood T cell repertoires in COVID-19. Study information: The United States, Italy and Spain provided the acute and convalescent COVID-19 samples.

V lost 3 bases, J lost 8 bases, and 16 bases lay in between. CDR3 length: 13 residues. The germline gives CDR1 GTSNPN, CDR2 SVGIG (reference sequence). In the authors' methods: Estimation of nucleated cell counts relied on the amplification of reference gene primers. Profiled with immunoSEQ multiplex PCR; TCRdb holds only in-frame clones, not every one. V, J and clone size are taken as reported in that table, and D and trimming were inferred from the DNA itself. The sample holds approximately 270,000 clones, around 92% seen once. This clonotype originated in a woman aged 60 to 75 who had recovered from COVID-19. The J gene is TRBJ1-1, the V gene TRBV30; a weak D match, TRBD1 (6 bases). The specimen sequenced was PBMCs or T cells enriched from blood (not recorded which). The CDR3 loop is CAWSETGTSEAFF. In nucleotides, the CDR3 is TGTGCCTGGAGCGAAACCGGGACATCAGAAGCTTTCTTT. The variable domain in full, completed from reference TRBV30 and TRBJ1-1, reads SQTIHQWPATLVQPVGSPLSLECTVEGTSNPNLYWYRQAAGRGLQLLFYSVGIGQISSEVPQNLSASRPQDRQFILSSKKLLLSDSGFYLCAWSETGTSEAFFGQGTRLTVV.